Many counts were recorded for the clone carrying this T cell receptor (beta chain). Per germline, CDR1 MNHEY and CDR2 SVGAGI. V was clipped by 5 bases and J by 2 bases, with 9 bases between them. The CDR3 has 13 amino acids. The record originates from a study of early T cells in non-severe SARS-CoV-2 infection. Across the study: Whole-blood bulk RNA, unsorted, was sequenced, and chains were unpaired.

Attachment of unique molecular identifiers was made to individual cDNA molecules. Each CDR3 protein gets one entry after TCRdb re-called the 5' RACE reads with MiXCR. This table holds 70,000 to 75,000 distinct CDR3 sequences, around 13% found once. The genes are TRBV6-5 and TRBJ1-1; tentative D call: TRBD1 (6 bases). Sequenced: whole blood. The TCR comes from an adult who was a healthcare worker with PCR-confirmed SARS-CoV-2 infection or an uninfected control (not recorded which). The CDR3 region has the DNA TGTGCCAGCAGTCAGGACAGTAACACTGAAGCTTTCTTT. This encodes CASSQDSNTEAFF.